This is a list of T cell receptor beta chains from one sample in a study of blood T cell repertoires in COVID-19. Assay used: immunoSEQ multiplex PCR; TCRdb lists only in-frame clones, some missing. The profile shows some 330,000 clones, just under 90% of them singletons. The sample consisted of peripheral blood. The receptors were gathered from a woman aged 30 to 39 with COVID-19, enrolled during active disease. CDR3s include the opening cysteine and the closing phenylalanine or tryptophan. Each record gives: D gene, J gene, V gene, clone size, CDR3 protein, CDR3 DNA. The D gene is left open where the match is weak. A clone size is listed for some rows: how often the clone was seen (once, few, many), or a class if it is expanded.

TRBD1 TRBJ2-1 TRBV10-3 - CAISGDRGNNEQFF TGTGCCATCAGTGGGGACAGGGGCAACAATGAGCAGTTCTTC
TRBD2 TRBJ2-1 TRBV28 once CASTLLAGGLNNEQFF TGTGCCAGCACCCTACTAGCGGGGGGATTGAATAATGAGCAGTTCTTC
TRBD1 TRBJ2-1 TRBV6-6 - CASSLGPGTGDYNEQFF TGTGCCAGCAGTCTGGGGCCAGGGACAGGCGATTACAATGAGCAGTTCTTC
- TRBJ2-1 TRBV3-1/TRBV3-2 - CASSQDWRVYNEQFF TGTGCCAGCAGCCAAGATTGGAGGGTATACAATGAGCAGTTCTTC
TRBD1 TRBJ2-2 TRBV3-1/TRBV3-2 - CASKRDRRPGELFF TGTGCCAGCAAACGGGACAGAAGGCCCGGGGAGCTGTTTTTT
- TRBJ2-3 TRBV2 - CASSEYIALDTQYF TGTGCCAGCAGTGAATACATAGCACTGGATACGCAGTATTTT
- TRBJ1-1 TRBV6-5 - CASSYSRADRNTEAFF TGTGCCAGCAGTTACTCGCGGGCAGACCGAAACACTGAAGCTTTCTTT
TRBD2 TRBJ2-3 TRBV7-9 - CAIRWRGGPDTQYF TGTGCCATTCGGTGGCGGGGGGGCCCAGATACGCAGTATTTT
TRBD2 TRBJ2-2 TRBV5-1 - CASSLWAGVPTGELFF TGCGCCAGCAGCTTGTGGGCGGGGGTTCCCACCGGGGAGCTGTTTTTT
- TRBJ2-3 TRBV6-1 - CASSEYSRISTDTQYF TGTGCCAGCAGTGAGTACAGTCGGATTAGCACAGATACGCAGTATTTT
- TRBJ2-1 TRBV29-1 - CSVFSETSVNEQFF TGCAGCGTTTTCTCCGAGACTAGTGTCAATGAGCAGTTCTTC
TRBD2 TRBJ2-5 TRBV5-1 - CASSPRLAGGQETQYF TGCGCCAGCAGCCCCCGACTAGCGGGGGGCCAAGAGACCCAGTACTTC
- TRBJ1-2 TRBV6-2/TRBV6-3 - CASSYNPGGGYTF TGTGCCAGCAGTTACAACCCCGGAGGCGGCTACACCTTC
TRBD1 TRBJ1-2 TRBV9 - CASSAAGTGAYANYGYTF TGTGCCAGCAGCGCGGCCGGGACAGGGGCCTATGCTAACTATGGCTACACCTTC
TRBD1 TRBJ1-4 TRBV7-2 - CASRLRDSEKLFF TGTGCCAGCAGACTCCGGGACAGCGAAAAACTGTTTTTT
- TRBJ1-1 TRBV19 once CASRPSANTEAFF TGTGCCAGTCGACCGAGCGCCAACACTGAAGCTTTCTTT
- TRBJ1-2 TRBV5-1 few CASSLDGYGYTF TGCGCCAGCAGCTTGGACGGTTATGGCTACACCTTC
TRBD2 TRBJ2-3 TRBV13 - CASSSPASGRYTDTQYF TGTGCCAGCAGTTCCCCTGCTAGCGGGCGGTACACAGATACGCAGTATTTT
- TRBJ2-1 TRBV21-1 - CASSQTREGTSGDNEQFF TGTGCCAGCAGCCAAACCCGGGAGGGGACTAGCGGGGATAATGAGCAGTTCTTC
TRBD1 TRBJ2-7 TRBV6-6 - CASSWDRGAYEQYF TGTGCCAGCAGTTGGGACAGGGGTGCCTACGAGCAGTACTTC
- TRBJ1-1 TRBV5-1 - CASSPLGGANTEAFF TGCGCCAGCAGCCCCCTAGGAGGGGCGAACACTGAAGCTTTCTTT
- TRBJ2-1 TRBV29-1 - CSVADMPFRNEQFF TGCAGCGTGGCGGACATGCCGTTCCGCAATGAGCAGTTCTTC
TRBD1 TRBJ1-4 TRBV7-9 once CASSLEGTVATNEKLFF TGTGCCAGCAGCTTAGAGGGGACAGTTGCAACTAATGAAAAACTGTTTTTT
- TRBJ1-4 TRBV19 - CASSIGTGPVTGEKLFF TGTGCCAGTAGTATAGGGACTGGGCCAGTCACGGGGGAAAAACTGTTTTTT
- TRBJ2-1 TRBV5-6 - CASSFVQYNEQFF TGTGCCAGCAGCTTCGTACAGTACAATGAGCAGTTCTTC
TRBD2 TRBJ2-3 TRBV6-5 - CASRGGTGDTQYF TGTGCCAGCAGGGGGGGGACTGGAGATACGCAGTATTTT
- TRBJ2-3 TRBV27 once CASAKSDTQYF TGTGCCAGCGCTAAGTCAGATACGCAGTATTTT
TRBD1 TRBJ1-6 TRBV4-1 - CASSLGTGANSPLHF TGCGCCAGCAGCCTGGGGACAGGGGCTAATTCACCCCTCCACTTT
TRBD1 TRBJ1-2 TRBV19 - CASRRKGADYGYTF TGTGCCAGCCGTCGTAAGGGGGCGGACTATGGCTACACCTTC
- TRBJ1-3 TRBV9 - CASSAGGANGNTIYF TGTGCCAGCAGCGCGGGGGGGGCTAATGGAAACACCATATATTTT
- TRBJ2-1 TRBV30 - CAWRARGTLSYNEQFF TGTGCCTGGAGGGCCCGAGGAACCCTCTCCTACAATGAGCAGTTCTTC
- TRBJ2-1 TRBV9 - CASSVLWMGEQFF TGTGCCAGCAGCGTTCTGTGGATGGGCGAGCAGTTCTTC
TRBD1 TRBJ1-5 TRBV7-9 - CASSQGGFQPQHF TGTGCCAGCAGTCAGGGGGGCTTTCAGCCCCAGCATTTT
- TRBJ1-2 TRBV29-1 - CSVPGGGAGGYTF TGCAGCGTTCCAGGCGGGGGGGCCGGAGGCTACACCTTC
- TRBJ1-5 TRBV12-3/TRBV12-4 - CASSRDNQPQHF TGTGCCAGCAGTCGGGACAATCAGCCCCAGCATTTT
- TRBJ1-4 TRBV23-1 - CASSQSGGQGRVRFF TGCGCCAGCAGTCAATCTGGGGGCCAGGGCCGAGTGAGATTTTTT
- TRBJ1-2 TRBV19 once CASSIDVRQGKDGYTF TGTGCCAGTAGTATAGATGTCAGGCAGGGGAAGGATGGCTACACCTTC
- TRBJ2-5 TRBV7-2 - CASSLDYGVGETQYF TGTGCCAGCAGCTTAGATTACGGAGTTGGGGAGACCCAGTACTTC
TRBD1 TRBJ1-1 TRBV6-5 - CASRATGMPEAFF TGTGCCAGCAGGGCGACAGGGATGCCTGAAGCTTTCTTT
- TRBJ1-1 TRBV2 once CASSNRLGGEAFF TGTGCCAGCAGTAACCGCTTGGGGGGTGAAGCTTTCTTT
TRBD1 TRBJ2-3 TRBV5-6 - CASSPGQGRTDTQYF TGTGCCAGCAGCCCGGGACAGGGGCGCACAGATACGCAGTATTTT
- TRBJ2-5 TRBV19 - CASSKSGLSQYF TGTGCCAGTAGTAAATCAGGGTTATCCCAGTACTTC
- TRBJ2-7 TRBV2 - CASRLGTYEQYF TGTGCCAGCAGACTAGGAACCTACGAGCAGTACTTC
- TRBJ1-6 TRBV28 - CASSGGGIGRESPLHF TGTGCCAGCAGCGGCGGGGGTATTGGCAGGGAATCACCCCTCCACTTT
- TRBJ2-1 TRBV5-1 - CASSPTGNSYNEQFF TGCGCCAGCAGCCCTACAGGGAACTCCTACAATGAGCAGTTCTTC
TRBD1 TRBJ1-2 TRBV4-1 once CASSQADRYYGYTF TGCGCCAGCAGCCAAGCGGACAGGTACTATGGCTACACCTTC
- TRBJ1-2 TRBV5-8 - CAPYPRDYYGYTF TGTGCCCCCTACCCTCGGGACTACTATGGCTACACCTTC
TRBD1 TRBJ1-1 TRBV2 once CASSEALTGGNTEAFF TGTGCCAGCAGTGAAGCTCTGACAGGGGGGAACACTGAAGCTTTCTTT
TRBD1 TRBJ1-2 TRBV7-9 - CASSLALRQGRDGYTF TGTGCCAGCAGCTTAGCGCTGAGACAGGGCCGCGATGGCTACACCTTC
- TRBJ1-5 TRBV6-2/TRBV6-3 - CASSPDRFPNQPQHF TGTGCCAGCAGCCCAGACAGGTTCCCCAATCAGCCCCAGCATTTT